This TCR beta chain was recorded in a study of blood T cells in healthy people across ages (dated by TCRdb to between 2014 and 2017). As for the study more broadly: Template switching captured roughly one uniquely barcoded TCR beta cDNA molecule per two T cells in model experiments. Using the same blood draw, the study looked at two additional independent replicas of 1 million unique cDNA reads for two donors, one aged 18 to 30 and the other aged 80 or older. To avoid experimental bias, donors of different ages were spread randomly across the sequencing lanes. The donors were divided into four age groups: young (average about 15 years), middle-aged (about 39), aged (around 59) and long-lived (roughly 86). To track age-related changes in TCR beta repertoire diversity, the study relied on deep sequencing normalized with unique cDNA molecular identifiers.

A note on this clonotype: The antigen it binds to is not known. A read error may be the cause here, since a much bigger clone is one base away.

Overall study results and their limits: Donor CMV infection status was unknown, potentially confounding age-related changes in expanded clonotypes. The percentage of naive T cells measured by flow cytometry correlated strongly with observed TCR beta diversity. Bulk unsorted PBMC profiling prevented conclusive comparison of naive and antigen-experienced compartments. Estimates of total diversity from one million sequenced T cells were regarded as lower bounds and underestimates. Observed TCR beta diversity per million T cells fell roughly linearly with age, and a significant reduction was already apparent by age about 38. Compared with the aged group, the long-lived group had more naive CD4+ T cells, fewer expanded clones and increased TCR diversity, suggesting age selection.

The library was built by means of 5' RACE. Sequencing instrument: Illumina HiSeq 2500. A second PCR of about 7 to 12 cycles was performed with a sample-barcoded 5' primer and a J-beta primer mix. Each TCR beta cDNA molecule received a unique molecular identifier from a template-switch 5' adaptor carrying 12 random nucleotides. Each sample yielded at least 2.5 million CDR3-containing paired-end reads. First-strand cDNA synthesis was performed from all RNA using the Mint cDNA synthesis kit, with priming by a TRBC-specific oligonucleotide. After uracil-DNA glycosylase treatment, a first 18-cycle PCR used universal primers M1SS and BC2_uni_R on all cDNA. The authors' analysis ran thus. Each sample was normalized by randomly selecting 1 million high-quality reads, each carrying a distinct molecular identifier. Instead of being binned into consensus sequences, reads that shared molecular identifiers were thrown out. CDR3 identification, clonotype clustering and error correction used MiTCR with a Q25 quality threshold and the strictest error-elimination algorithm. A nonparametric unseen species model with Euler transformation was used to estimate lower-bound total TCR beta diversity. The public reads were reanalyzed by TCRdb: fastp trimming at Q25, MiXCR alignment, in-frame beta chains only. A single entry per CDR3 protein holds the most common genes and DNA from its merged rows. Here the V and J calls rest on TCRdb's processing, not on the authors' analysis. The sample contains 890,000 or so distinct CDR3 sequences, around two thirds of them found a single time. The top ten hold around a quarter of the sample.

Donors were roughly 40 systemically healthy Caucasian individuals from Russia aged roughly 6 to 100 years. Each donor gave ten milliliters of peripheral blood, drawn into EDTA-treated Vacutainer tubes. PBMCs were isolated by Ficoll-Paque density-gradient centrifugation, with at least 6 million obtained per sample. Total RNA, at least 5.5 micrograms per sample, was extracted from PBMCs with Trizol reagent. For every donor, an aliquot of PBMCs went through flow cytometry to measure the percentages of naive CD45RAhigh/CD27high T cells. What was sequenced was blood. This sequence originates from a young man in good health.

The DNA sequence follows: TGCAGTGTTTCTCGAGAAGATACGCGGTATTTT. Its translation reads: CSVSREDTRYF. Rearrangement joined TRBV20-1 to TRBJ2-3; no D segment can be confidently identified. The germline V gene (reference sequence) gives CDR1 as DFQATT and CDR2 as SNEGSKA. The CDR3 runs 11 amino acids, cysteine and phenylalanine included. Only the CDR3 region is kept as DNA, spanning 33 bases read in frame from base 1.